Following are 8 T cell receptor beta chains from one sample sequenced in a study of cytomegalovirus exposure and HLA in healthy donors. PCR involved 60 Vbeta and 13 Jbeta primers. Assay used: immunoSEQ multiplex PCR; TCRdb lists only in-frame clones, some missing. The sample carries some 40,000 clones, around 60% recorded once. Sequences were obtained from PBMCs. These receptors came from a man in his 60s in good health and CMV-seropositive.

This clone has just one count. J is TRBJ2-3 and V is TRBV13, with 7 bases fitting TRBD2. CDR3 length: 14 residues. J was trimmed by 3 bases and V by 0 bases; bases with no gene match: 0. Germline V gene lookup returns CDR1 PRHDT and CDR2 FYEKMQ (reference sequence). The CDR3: CASSLGAGTDTQYF. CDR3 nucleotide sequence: TGTGCCAGCAGCTTAGGAGCGGGAACAGATACGCAGTATTTT. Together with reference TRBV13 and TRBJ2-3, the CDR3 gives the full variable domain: AAGVIQSPRHLIKEKRETATLKCYPIPRHDTVYWYQQGPGQDPQFLISFYEKMQSDKGSIPDRFSAQQFSDYHSELNMSSLELGDSALYFCASSLGAGTDTQYFGPGTRLTVL.

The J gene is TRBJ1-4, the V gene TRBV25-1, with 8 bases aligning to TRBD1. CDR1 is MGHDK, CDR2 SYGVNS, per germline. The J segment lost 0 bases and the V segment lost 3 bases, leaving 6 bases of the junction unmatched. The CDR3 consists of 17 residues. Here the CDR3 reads CASSDDRGPATNEKLFF. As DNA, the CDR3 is TGTGCCAGCAGTGACGACAGGGGACCAGCAACTAATGAAAAACTGTTTTTT.

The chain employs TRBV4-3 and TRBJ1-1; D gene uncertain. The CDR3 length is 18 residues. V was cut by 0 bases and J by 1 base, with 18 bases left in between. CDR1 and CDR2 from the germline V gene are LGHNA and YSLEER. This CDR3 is CASSQEGRSFGGNTEAFF. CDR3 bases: TGCGCCAGCAGCCAAGAAGGAAGGAGTTTTGGAGGGAACACTGAAGCTTTCTTT.

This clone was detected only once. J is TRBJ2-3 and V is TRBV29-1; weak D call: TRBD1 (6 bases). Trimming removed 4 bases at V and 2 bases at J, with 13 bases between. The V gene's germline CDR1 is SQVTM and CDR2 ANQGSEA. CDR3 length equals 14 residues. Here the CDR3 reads CSVVLQGHTDTQYF. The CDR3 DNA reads TGCAGCGTTGTCTTACAGGGTCACACAGATACGCAGTATTTT.

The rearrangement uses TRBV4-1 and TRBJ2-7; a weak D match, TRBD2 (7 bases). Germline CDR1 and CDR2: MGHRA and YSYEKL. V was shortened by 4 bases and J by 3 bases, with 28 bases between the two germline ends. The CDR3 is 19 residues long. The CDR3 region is CASSPEGVGGRIVGYEQYF. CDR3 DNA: TGCGCCAGCAGCCCAGAGGGGGTGGGAGGGCGGATTGTTGGCTACGAGCAGTACTTC.

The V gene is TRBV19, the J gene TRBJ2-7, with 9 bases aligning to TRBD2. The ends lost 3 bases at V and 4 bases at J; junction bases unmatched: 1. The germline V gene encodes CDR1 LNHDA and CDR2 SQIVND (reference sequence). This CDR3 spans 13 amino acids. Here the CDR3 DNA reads TGTGCCAGTAGTATGGCGGGAGGGTACGAGCAGTACTTC. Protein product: CASSMAGGYEQYF.

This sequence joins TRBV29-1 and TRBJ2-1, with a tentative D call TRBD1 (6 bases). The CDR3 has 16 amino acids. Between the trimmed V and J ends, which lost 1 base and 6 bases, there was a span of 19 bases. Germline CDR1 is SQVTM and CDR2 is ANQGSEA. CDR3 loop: CSVEVLRDKDPNEQFF. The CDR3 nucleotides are TGCAGCGTTGAAGTCCTCCGGGACAAGGACCCCAATGAGCAGTTCTTC.

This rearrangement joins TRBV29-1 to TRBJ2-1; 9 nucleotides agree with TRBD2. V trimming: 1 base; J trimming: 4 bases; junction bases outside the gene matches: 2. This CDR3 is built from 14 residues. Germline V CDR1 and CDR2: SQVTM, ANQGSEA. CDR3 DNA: TGCAGCGTTGAAGTAGCGGGAGTTTACAATGAGCAGTTCTTC. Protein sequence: CSVEVAGVYNEQFF.